Listed below are T cell receptor beta chains from one sample, sequenced in a study of molecular identifiers for immune sequencing clone quantification. Each CDR3 protein is one row after TCRdb ran MiXCR on the PCR reads. The repertoire holds 60,000 to 70,000 distinct CDR3 sequences, with about a sixth as singletons. Sequenced: naive CD8+ T cells from blood, with Jurkat cell RNA spiked in. Receptors originate from a human donor in good health. Some libraries in this study had Jurkat cell RNA spiked in. Each CDR3 is given with its conserved first and last residue. A D gene is named only where the DNA matches it firmly. Size is stated for part of the rows, as once, few or many counts, or as a class when the clone is expanded.

>TRBV15|TRBJ1-5|many|TRBD1
CATSGGQLLQPQHF
TGTGCCACCAGCGGGGGACAGCTCCTACAGCCCCAGCATTTT
>TRBV19|TRBJ2-2|many|NA
CASSGRSGELFF
TGTGCCAGTAGTGGGAGGTCCGGGGAGCTGTTTTTT
>TRBV11-2|TRBJ1-3|few|NA
CASSLGQGNTIYF
TGTGCCAGCAGCTTAGGACAGGGAAACACCATATATTTT
>TRBV9|TRBJ2-7|few|NA
CASSASFGEQYF
TGTGCCAGCAGCGCGTCTTTCGGCGAGCAGTACTTC
>TRBV5-1|TRBJ2-5|many|NA
CASSPTTGLSETQYF
TGCGCCAGCAGCCCGACTACGGGACTCTCGGAGACCCAGTACTTC
>TRBV27|TRBJ2-1|many|NA
CASRGLRAEQFF
TGTGCCAGCAGAGGACTGCGCGCTGAGCAGTTCTTC
>TRBV6-2/TRBV6-3|TRBJ2-2|many|TRBD2
CASSYAGGPSGELFF
TGTGCCAGCAGTTATGCGGGAGGGCCCAGCGGGGAGCTGTTTTTT
>TRBV2|TRBJ2-3|many|TRBD2
CASSEGGEGALTDTQYF
TGTGCCAGCAGTGAGGGTGGGGAGGGCGCTCTCACAGATACGCAGTATTTT
>TRBV19|TRBJ2-3|few|NA
CASSIGVMSTDTQYF
TGTGCCAGTAGTATAGGGGTTATGAGCACAGATACGCAGTATTTT
>TRBV9|TRBJ2-7|NA|NA
CASSPGVFLEQYF
TGTGCCAGCAGCCCAGGGGTCTTTCTGGAGCAGTACTTC
>TRBV7-9|TRBJ2-5|many|NA
CASSLTIDYQETQYF
TGTGCCAGCAGCTTAACGATAGACTACCAAGAGACCCAGTACTTC
>TRBV6-2/TRBV6-3|TRBJ1-4|many|TRBD1
CASSSDRDHEKLFF
TGTGCCAGCAGTTCTGACAGGGATCACGAAAAACTGTTTTTT
>TRBV6-1|TRBJ2-2|many|NA
CASSDSWRRTLHTGELFF
TGTGCCAGCAGTGATTCTTGGAGGCGAACCCTTCACACCGGGGAGCTGTTTTTT
>TRBV13|TRBJ2-5|many|TRBD2
CASSARTGTSGTETQYF
TGTGCCAGCAGCGCCCGCACCGGGACTAGCGGGACGGAGACCCAGTACTTC
>TRBV3-1|TRBJ2-2|many|TRBD2
CASSGGTSGNGELFF
TGTGCCAGCAGCGGGGGGACTAGCGGCAACGGGGAGCTGTTTTTT
>TRBV6-1|TRBJ1-1|NA|NA
CASSDLVIMSTEAFF
TGTGCCAGCAGTGATTTGGTGATAATGAGCACTGAAGCTTTCTTT
>TRBV24-1|TRBJ1-1|many|NA
CATRTGPNTEAFF
TGTGCCACCAGAACAGGGCCGAACACTGAAGCTTTCTTT
>TRBV30|TRBJ2-1|many|NA
CAWRLGNEQFF
TGTGCCTGGAGACTCGGTAATGAGCAGTTCTTC
>TRBV27|TRBJ2-3|many|NA
CASSLLPPTGPALDTQYF
TGTGCCAGCAGTCTACTCCCTCCGACAGGCCCCGCGTTGGATACGCAGTATTTT
>TRBV24-1|TRBJ2-1|few|NA
CATSGLGDNEQFF
TGTGCCACCAGTGGGCTCGGAGACAATGAGCAGTTCTTC
>TRBV27|TRBJ2-1|NA|NA
CASSLMGSAPGYNEQFF
TGTGCCAGCAGTTTAATGGGCTCCGCGCCGGGCTACAATGAGCAGTTCTTC
>TRBV7-9|TRBJ2-7|NA|NA
CAGSPTDAYYEQYF
TGTGCCGGTAGCCCGACGGACGCATACTACGAGCAGTACTTC
>TRBV7-9|TRBJ1-6|few|NA
CASGDWSGHNSPLHF
TGTGCCAGCGGGGATTGGTCGGGGCACAATTCACCCCTCCACTTT
>TRBV27|TRBJ1-5|many|NA
CASSLEYSNQPQHF
TGTGCCAGCAGTTTAGAATATAGCAATCAGCCCCAGCATTTT
>TRBV9|TRBJ2-1|NA|NA
CASSLARYKEQFF
TGTGCCAGCAGTCTAGCGCGTTACAAGGAGCAGTTCTTC
>TRBV7-2|TRBJ2-2|many|TRBD1
CASSLGGLGQENTGELFF
TGTGCCAGCAGCTTAGGGGGCCTTGGACAGGAGAACACCGGGGAGCTGTTTTTT